This TCR beta chain was sequenced in a study of a mutant IDH1 vaccine in newly diagnosed glioma. Study-level information: Vaccinations, eight in total, occurred in weeks 1, 3, 5, 7, 11, 15, 19, 23. Patients began vaccination 4-6 weeks after radiotherapy alone, or with temozolomide cycles. Antecedent treatment encompassed radiotherapy, temozolomide, or their combination; the majority received both.

The table came from immunoSEQ multiplex PCR; TCRdb's copy has only in-frame clones and leaves some out. The sample includes around 25,000 clones, 65% to 85% of them seen just once. Time point of the sample: week 5, during vaccination. Each vaccine dose was 300 ug of mutant IDH1 20-mer peptide, with topical imiquimod. The germline gives CDR1 MGHRA, CDR2 YSYEKL. Trimming cost V 4 bases and J 2 bases, with 7 bases left between them. This CDR3 contains 13 residues. On this clone: No antigen is known for it.

This sample comprised PBMCs, obtained from a glioma patient whose treatment included an IDH1 peptide vaccine. The gene calls are TRBV4-1 and TRBJ2-3; D is unclear. This clonotype was obtained from a man in his forties with glioma. Some clones in this sample may be carry-over from other donors' samples. DNA of the CDR3: TGCGCCAGCAGCCGGGCCTCCACAGATACGCAGTATTTT. As protein: CASSRASTDTQYF.